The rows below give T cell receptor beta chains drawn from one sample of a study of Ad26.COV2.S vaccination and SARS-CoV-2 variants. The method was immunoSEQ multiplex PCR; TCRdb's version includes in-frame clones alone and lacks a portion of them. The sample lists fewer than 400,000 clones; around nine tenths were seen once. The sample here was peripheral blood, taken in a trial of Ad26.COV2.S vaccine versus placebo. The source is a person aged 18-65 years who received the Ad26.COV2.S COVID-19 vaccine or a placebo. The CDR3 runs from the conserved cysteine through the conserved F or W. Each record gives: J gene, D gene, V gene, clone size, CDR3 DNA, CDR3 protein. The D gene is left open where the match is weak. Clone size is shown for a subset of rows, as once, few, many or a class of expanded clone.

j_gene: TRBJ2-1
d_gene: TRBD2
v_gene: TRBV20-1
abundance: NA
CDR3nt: TGCAGTGCTAGTAGGCCTAGCGGGGGCCTAAGAGATGAGCAGTTCTTC
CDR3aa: CSASRPSGGLRDEQFF

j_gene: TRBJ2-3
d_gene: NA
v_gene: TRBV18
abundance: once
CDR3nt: TGTGCCAGCTCCTGGGGCACAGATACGCAGTATTTT
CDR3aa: CASSWGTDTQYF

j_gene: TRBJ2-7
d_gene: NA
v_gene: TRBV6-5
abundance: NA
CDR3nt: TGTGCCAGCAGTTACTCGAGGGGGGCCTACGAGCAGTACTTC
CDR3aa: CASSYSRGAYEQYF

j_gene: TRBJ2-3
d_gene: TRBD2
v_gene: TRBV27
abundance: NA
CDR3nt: TGTGCCAGCAGTTTTTCGGGGGGTGAAGATACGCAGTATTTT
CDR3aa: CASSFSGGEDTQYF

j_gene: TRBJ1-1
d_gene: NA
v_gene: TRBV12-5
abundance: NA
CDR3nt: TGTGCTAGTGGTTTGTCCCGAGGGGGGGCAGTCACTGAAGCTTTCTTT
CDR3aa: CASGLSRGGAVTEAFF

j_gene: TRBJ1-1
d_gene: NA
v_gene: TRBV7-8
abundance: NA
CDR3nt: TGTGCCAGCAGCCTCAGTGACACTGAAGCTTTCTTT
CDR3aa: CASSLSDTEAFF

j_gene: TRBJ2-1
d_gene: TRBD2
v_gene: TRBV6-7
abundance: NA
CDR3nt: TGTGCCAGCACGTTAGCGGGGGACTACAATGAGCAGTTCTTC
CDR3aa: CASTLAGDYNEQFF

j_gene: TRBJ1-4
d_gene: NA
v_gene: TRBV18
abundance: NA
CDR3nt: TGTGCCAGCTCCAATGGTCAGCAGGCCAATGAAAAACTGTTTTTT
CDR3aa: CASSNGQQANEKLFF

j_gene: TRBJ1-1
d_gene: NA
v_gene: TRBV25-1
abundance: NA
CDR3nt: TGTGCCAGCAGTGAGATCAGGAACACTGAAGCTTTCTTT
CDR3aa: CASSEIRNTEAFF

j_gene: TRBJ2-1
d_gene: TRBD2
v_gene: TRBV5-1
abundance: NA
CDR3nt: TGCGCCAGCCGAGAGACTAGCGGGACCTACAATGAGCAGTTCTTC
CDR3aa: CASRETSGTYNEQFF

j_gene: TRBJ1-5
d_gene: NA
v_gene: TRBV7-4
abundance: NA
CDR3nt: TGTGCCAGCAGCTTAACCCACCATACAGGCAATCAGCCCCAGCATTTT
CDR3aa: CASSLTHHTGNQPQHF

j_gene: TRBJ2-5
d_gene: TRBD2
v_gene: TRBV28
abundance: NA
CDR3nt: TGTGCCAGCAGTCGTAGCGGGGGGGCTGAGACCCAGTACTTC
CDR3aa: CASSRSGGAETQYF

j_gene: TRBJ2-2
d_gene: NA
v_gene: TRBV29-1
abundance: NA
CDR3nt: TGCAGCGTATCCGGGACAAATACGAACACCGGGGAGCTGTTTTTT
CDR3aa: CSVSGTNTNTGELFF

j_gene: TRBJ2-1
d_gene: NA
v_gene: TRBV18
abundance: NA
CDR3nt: TGTGCCAGCTCACCACAGGGGTATGAGCAGTTCTTC
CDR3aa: CASSPQGYEQFF

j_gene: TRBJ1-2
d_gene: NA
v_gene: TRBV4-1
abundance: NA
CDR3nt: TGCGCCAGCAGCCAAGGATCGGGGGGAAGGAGGTACTATGGCTACACCTTC
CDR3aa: CASSQGSGGRRYYGYTF

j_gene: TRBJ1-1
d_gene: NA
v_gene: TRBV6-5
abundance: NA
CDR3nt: TGTGCCAGCAGGTCGTCGGTGGGCTCGAACACTGAAGCTTTCTTT
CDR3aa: CASRSSVGSNTEAFF

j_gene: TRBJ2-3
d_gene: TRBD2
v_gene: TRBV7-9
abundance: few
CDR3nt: TGTGCCAGCACTAATTATGTTGGACTAGCGGGGTCAGATACGCAGTATTTT
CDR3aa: CASTNYVGLAGSDTQYF

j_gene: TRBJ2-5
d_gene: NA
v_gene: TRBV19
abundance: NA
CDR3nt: TGTGCCAGTAGTACCCCGGCAACGAAAGAGACCCAGTACTTC
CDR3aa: CASSTPATKETQYF

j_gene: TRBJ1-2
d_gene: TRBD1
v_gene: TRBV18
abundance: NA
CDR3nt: TGTGCCAGCTCAGCAGACAGGGACTATGGCTACACCTTC
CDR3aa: CASSADRDYGYTF

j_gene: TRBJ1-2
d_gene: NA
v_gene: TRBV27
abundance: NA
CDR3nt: TGTGCCAGCAGTTTATCGACCCGGGACACCTACACCTTC
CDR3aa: CASSLSTRDTYTF

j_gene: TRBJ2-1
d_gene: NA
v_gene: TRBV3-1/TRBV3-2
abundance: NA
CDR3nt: TGTGCCAGCAGCCAAGATGGGCGGGTCAGCTCCTACAATGAGCAGTTCTTC
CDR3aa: CASSQDGRVSSYNEQFF

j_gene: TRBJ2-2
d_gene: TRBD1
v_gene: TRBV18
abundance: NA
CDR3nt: TGTGCCAGCTCACCACTAATTCCAGACAGGGCGAACACCGGGGAGCTGTTTTTT
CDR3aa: CASSPLIPDRANTGELFF

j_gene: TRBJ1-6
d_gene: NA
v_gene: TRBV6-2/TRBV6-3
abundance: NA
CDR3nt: TGTGCCAGCAGTTACTACCCGTCCTACTCACCCCTCCACTTT
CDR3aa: CASSYYPSYSPLHF

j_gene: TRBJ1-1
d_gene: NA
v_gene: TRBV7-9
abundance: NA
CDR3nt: TGTGCCAGCAGCTTATCAGGGGATCTTACTGAAGCTTTCTTT
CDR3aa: CASSLSGDLTEAFF

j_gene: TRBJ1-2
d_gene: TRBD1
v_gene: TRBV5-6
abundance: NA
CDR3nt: TGTGCCAGCAGCTCGATTTCCTGGGGACAGGAGTATGGCTACACCTTC
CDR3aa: CASSSISWGQEYGYTF

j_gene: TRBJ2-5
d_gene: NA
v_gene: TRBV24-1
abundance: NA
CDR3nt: TGTGCCACCAGTGACGGATGGGAGACCCAGTACTTC
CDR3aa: CATSDGWETQYF

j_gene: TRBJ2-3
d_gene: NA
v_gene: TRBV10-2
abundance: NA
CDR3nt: TGCGCCAGCAGTGAATATAAGCGGGGCACAGATACGCAGTATTTT
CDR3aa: CASSEYKRGTDTQYF

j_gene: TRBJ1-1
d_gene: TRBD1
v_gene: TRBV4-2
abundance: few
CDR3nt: TGTGCCAGCAGCCAGGTATCGACAGGGGAAACTGAAGCTTTCTTT
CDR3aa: CASSQVSTGETEAFF

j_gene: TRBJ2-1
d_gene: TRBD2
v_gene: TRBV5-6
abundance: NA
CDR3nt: TGTGCCAGCAGCATGGGACTAGTCGGGAATGAGCAGTTCTTC
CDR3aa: CASSMGLVGNEQFF

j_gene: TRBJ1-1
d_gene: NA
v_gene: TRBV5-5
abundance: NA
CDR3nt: TGTGCCAGCAGCTTGTTGGACGCTGAAGCTTTCTTT
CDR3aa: CASSLLDAEAFF

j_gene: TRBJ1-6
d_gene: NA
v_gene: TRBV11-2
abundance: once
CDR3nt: TGTGCCAGCAGCCCATGGGGTTCACCCCTCCACTTT
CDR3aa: CASSPWGSPLHF

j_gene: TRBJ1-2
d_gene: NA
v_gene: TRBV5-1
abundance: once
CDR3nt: TGCGCCAGCAGCTTACAGCCCCCAAACTATGGCTACACCTTC
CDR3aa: CASSLQPPNYGYTF

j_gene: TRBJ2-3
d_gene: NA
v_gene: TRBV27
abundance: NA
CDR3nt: TGTGCCAGCAGTTTAACTGACCGATACACAGATACGCAGTATTTT
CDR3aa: CASSLTDRYTDTQYF

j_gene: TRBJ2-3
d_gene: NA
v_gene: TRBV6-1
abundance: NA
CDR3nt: TGTGCCAGCAGTGAAGCTTCGGGTAGGACAGATACGCAGTATTTT
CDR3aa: CASSEASGRTDTQYF

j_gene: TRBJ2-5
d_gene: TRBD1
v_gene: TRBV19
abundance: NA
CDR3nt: TGTGCCAGTAGTGAGGACAGGTTGAAAGAGACCCAGTACTTC
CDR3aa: CASSEDRLKETQYF

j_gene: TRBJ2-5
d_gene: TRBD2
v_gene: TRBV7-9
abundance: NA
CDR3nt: TGTGCCAGCAGCCTTACTTCCGGGGGGAGGGAGACCCAGTACTTC
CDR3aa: CASSLTSGGRETQYF

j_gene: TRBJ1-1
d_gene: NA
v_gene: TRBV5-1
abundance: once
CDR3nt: TGCGCCAGCAGGACGGGGGCGATGAACACTGAAGCTTTCTTT
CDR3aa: CASRTGAMNTEAFF

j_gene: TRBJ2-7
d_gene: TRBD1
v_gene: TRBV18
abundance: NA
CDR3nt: TGTGCCAGCTCACCGGTACGTCCCGGGACAGGGGTTAACGAGCAGTACTTC
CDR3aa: CASSPVRPGTGVNEQYF

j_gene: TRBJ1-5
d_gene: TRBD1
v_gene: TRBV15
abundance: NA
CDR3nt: TGTGCCACCAGCATAGACAGGGGCCATCAGCCCCAGCATTTT
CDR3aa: CATSIDRGHQPQHF

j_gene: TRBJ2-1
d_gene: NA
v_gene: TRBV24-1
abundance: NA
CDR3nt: TGTGCCACCAGTCCCAAAGGGGGGGGGAATGAGCAGTTCTTC
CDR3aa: CATSPKGGGNEQFF

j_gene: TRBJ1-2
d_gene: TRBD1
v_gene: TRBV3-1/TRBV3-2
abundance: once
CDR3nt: TGTGCCAGCAGCTTCCCCGGGGTCAGGGGGCTGTCGGGTGGCTACACCTTC
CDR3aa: CASSFPGVRGLSGGYTF

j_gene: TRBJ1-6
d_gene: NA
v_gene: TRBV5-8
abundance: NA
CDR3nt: TGTGCCAGCAGCGGACCGAGGGTGGTCTATCCACCCCTCCACTTT
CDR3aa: CASSGPRVVYPPLHF